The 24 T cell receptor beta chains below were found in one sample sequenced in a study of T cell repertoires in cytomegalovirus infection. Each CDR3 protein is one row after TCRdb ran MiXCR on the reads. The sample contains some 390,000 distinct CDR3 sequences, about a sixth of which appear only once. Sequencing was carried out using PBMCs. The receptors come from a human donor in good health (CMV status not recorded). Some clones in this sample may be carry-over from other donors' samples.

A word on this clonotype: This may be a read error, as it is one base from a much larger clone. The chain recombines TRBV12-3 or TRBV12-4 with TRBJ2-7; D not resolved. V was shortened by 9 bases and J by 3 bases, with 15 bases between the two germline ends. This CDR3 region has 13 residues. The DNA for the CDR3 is TGTGCCAGACCAACCTGTACCTACTACGAGCAGTACTTC. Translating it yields CARPTCTYYEQYF.

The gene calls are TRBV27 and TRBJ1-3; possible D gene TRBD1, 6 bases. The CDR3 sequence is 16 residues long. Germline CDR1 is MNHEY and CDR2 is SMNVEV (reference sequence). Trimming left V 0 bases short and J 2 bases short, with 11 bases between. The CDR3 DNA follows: TGTGCCAGCAGTTTATCGGGGGCCGCGACTGGAAACACCATATATTTT. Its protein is CASSLSGAATGNTIYF.

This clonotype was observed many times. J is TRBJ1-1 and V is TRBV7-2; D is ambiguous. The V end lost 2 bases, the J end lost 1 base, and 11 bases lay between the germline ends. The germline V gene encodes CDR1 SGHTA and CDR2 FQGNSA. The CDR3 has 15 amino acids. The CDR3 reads CASSLMLGSNTEAFF. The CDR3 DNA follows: TGTGCCAGCAGCTTAATGCTGGGGTCGAACACTGAAGCTTTCTTT.

CDR3 in amino acids: CASSPRTSGSQETQYF. The CDR3 bases are TGTGCCAGCAGCCCAAGGACTAGCGGAAGCCAAGAGACCCAGTACTTC. The chain uses TRBV11-2 and TRBJ2-5; 10 bases align to TRBD2. The CDR3 has 16 residues. From germline, CDR1 is SGHAT and CDR2 FQNNGV. V was clipped by 5 bases and J by 1 base; unmatched bases: 7.

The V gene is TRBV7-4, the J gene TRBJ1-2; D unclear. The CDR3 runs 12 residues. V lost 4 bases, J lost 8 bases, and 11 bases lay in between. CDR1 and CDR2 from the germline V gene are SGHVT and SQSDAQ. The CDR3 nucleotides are TGTGCCAGCAGCTCATATCCTGGGGGCTACACCTTC. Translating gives CASSSYPGGYTF. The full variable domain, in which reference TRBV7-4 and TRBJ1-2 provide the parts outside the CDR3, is GAGVSQSPRYKVAKRGRDVALRCDSISGHVTLYWYRQTLGQGSEVLTYSQSDAQRDKSGRPSGRFSAERPERSVSTLKIQRTEQGDSAVYLCASSSYPGGYTFGSGTRLTVV.

This CDR3 reads CSVGHGQGYEQYF. Here the CDR3 DNA reads TGCAGCGTTGGCCACGGACAGGGCTACGAGCAGTACTTC. This chain joins TRBV29-1 and TRBJ2-7, with 8 bases aligning to TRBD1. The CDR3 loop spans 13 amino acids. Per the germline V gene, CDR1 is SQVTM and CDR2 is ANQGSEA. Germline trimming cut 4 bases from V and 3 bases from J; bases unmatched to any gene: 5.

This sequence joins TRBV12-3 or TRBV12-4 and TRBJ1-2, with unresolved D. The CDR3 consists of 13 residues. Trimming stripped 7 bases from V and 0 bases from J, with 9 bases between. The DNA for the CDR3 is TGTGCCAGCAACTCCGGGGCTAACTATGGCTACACCTTC. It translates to CASNSGANYGYTF.

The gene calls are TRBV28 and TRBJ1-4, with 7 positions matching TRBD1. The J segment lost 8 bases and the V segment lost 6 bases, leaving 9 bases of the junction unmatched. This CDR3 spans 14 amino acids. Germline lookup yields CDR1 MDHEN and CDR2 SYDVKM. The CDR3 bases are TGTGCCAGCAGACTCGGACAGGAGGGGGAAAAACTGTTTTTT. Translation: CASRLGQEGEKLFF.

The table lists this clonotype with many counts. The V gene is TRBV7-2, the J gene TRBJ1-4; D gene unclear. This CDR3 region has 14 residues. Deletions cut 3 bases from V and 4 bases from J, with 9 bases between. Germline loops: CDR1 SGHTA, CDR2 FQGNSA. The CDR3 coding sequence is TGTGCCAGCAGCTTCTACAGAGATAATGAAAAACTGTTTTTT. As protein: CASSFYRDNEKLFF. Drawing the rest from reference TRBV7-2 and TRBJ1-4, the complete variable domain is GAGVSQSPSNKVTEKGKDVELRCDPISGHTALYWYRQSLGQGLEFLIYFQGNSAPDKSGLPSDRFSAERTGGSVSTLTIQRTQQEDSAVYLCASSFYRDNEKLFFGSGTQLSVL.

CDR3 in amino acids: CSASPRGTEAFF. The CDR3 DNA follows: TGCAGTGCTAGTCCACGAGGGACTGAAGCTTTCTTT. The chain recombines TRBV20-1 with TRBJ1-1; the D is unclear. Germline values: CDR1 DFQATT, CDR2 SNEGSKA (reference sequence). The CDR3 covers 12 residues. Trimming left V 3 bases short and J 5 bases short, with 10 bases between.

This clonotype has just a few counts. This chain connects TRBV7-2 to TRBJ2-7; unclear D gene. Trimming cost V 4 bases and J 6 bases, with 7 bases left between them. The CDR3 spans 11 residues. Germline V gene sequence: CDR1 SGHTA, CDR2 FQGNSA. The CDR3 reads CASSSGSEQYF. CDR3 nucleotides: TGTGCCAGCAGCTCAGGATCCGAGCAGTACTTC. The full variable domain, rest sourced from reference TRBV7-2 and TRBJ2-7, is GAGVSQSPSNKVTEKGKDVELRCDPISGHTALYWYRQSLGQGLEFLIYFQGNSAPDKSGLPSDRFSAERTGGSVSTLTIQRTQQEDSAVYLCASSSGSEQYFGPGTRLTVT.

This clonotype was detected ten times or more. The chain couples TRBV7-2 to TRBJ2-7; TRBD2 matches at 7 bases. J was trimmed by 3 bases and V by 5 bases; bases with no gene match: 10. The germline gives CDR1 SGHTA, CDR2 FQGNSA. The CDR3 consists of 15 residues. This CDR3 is CASSLTERDYYEQYF. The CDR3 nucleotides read TGTGCCAGCAGCCTAACGGAGCGGGATTACTACGAGCAGTACTTC. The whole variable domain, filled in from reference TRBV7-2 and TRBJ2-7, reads GAGVSQSPSNKVTEKGKDVELRCDPISGHTALYWYRQSLGQGLEFLIYFQGNSAPDKSGLPSDRFSAERTGGSVSTLTIQRTQQEDSAVYLCASSLTERDYYEQYFGPGTRLTVT.

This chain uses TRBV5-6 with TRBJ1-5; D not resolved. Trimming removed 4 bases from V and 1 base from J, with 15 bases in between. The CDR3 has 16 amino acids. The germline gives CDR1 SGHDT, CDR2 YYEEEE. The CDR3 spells CASSARRLRSNQPQHF. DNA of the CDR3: TGTGCCAGCAGCGCCAGGAGGCTTAGGAGCAATCAGCCCCAGCATTTT.

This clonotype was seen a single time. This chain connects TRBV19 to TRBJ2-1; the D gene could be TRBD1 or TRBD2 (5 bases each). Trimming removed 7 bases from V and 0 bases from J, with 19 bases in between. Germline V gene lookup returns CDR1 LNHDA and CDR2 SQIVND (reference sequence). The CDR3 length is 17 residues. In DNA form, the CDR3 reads TGTGCCAGTACCGCCGGGGACCTGCTAAGCTCCTACAATGAGCAGTTCTTC. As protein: CASTAGDLLSSYNEQFF. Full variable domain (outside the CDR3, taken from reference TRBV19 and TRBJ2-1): DGGITQSPKYLFRKEGQNVTLSCEQNLNHDAMYWYRQDPGQGLRLIYYSQIVNDFQKGDIAEGYSVSREKKESFPLTVTSAQKNPTAFYLCASTAGDLLSSYNEQFFGPGTRLTVL.

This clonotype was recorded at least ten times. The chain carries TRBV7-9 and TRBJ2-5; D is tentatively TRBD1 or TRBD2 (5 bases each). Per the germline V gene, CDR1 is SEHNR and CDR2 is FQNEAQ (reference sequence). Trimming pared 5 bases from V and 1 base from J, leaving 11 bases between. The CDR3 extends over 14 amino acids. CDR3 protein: CASSHWDRQETQYF. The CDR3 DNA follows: TGTGCCAGCAGCCACTGGGACCGCCAAGAGACCCAGTACTTC.

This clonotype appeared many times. CDR3 residues: CASRHRGLGDEQFF. CDR3 bases: TGTGCCAGCAGACATAGGGGGCTTGGGGATGAGCAGTTCTTC. V usage is TRBV7-2 and J usage is TRBJ2-1; TRBD1 aligns across 7 bases. The CDR3 has 14 residues. The J segment lost 8 bases and the V segment lost 6 bases, leaving 10 bases of the junction unmatched. Germline values: CDR1 SGHTA, CDR2 FQGNSA.

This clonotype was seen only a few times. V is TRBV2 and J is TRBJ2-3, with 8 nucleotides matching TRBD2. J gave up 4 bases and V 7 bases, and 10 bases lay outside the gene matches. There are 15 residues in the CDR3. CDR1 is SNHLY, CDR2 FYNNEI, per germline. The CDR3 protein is CASTKGTSRPDTQYF. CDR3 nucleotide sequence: TGTGCCAGCACCAAGGGGACTAGTCGCCCAGATACGCAGTATTTT.

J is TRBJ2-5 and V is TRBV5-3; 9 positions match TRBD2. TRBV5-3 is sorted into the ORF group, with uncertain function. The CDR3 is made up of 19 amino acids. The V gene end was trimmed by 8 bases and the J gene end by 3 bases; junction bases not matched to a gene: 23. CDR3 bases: TGTGCCAGCGGATCATCCCTCGGGACTAGCCGAGACATGAAAGAGACCCAGTACTTC. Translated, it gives CASGSSLGTSRDMKETQYF.

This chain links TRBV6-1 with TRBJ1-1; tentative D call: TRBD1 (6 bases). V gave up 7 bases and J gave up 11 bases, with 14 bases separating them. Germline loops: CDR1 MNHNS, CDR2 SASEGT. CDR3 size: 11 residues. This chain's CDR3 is CASIEQGAAFF. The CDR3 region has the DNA TGTGCCAGCATCGAACAGGGTGCGGCTTTCTTT.

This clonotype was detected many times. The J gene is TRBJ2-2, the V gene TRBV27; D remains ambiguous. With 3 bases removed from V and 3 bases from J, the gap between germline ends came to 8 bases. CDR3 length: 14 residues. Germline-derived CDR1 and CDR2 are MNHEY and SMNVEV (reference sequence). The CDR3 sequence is CASSFQLHTGELFF. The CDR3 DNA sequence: TGTGCCAGCAGTTTTCAACTGCACACCGGGGAGCTGTTTTTT.

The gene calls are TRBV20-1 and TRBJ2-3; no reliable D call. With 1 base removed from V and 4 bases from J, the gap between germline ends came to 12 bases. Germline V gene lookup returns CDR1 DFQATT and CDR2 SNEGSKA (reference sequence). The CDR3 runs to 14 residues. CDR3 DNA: TGCAGTGCTAGAGCCCCCCTAATCCCAGATACGCAGTATTTT. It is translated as CSARAPLIPDTQYF.

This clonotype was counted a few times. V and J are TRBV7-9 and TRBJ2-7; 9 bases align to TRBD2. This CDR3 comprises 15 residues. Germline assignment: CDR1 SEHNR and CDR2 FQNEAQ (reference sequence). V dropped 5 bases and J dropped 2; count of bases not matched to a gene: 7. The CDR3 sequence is CASSKLTSGPYEQYF. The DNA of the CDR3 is TGTGCCAGCAGCAAACTGACTAGCGGACCCTACGAGCAGTACTTC.

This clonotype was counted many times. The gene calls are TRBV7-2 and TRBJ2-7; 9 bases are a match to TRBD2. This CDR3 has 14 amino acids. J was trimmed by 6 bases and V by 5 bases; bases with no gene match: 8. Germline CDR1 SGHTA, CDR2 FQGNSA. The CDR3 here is CASSGSGRTGEQYF. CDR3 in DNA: TGTGCCAGCAGCGGTAGCGGGAGAACCGGCGAGCAGTACTTC.

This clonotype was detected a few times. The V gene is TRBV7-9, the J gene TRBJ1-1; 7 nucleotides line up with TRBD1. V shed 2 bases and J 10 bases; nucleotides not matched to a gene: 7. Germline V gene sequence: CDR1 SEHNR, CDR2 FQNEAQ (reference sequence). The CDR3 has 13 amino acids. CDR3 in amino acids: CASSLRGQARAFF. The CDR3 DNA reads TGTGCCAGCAGCTTAAGAGGACAGGCGAGAGCTTTCTTT.